The 8 T cell receptor beta chains below come from one sample, sequenced in a study of identical twins. TCRdb redid the calling of the 5' RACE reads with MiXCR, one entry per CDR3 protein. The repertoire holds about 920,000 distinct CDR3 sequences, with approximately 13% as singletons. These data also featured in a second study, about yellow fever vaccine responses in identical twins.

Sample: PBMCs. The receptors derive from a woman between 18 and 29 years old in good health.

The chain recombines TRBV4-1 with TRBJ2-6; TRBD2 might be the D (8 bases). V lost 0 bases and J 2 bases, leaving 11 bases between the germline ends. CDR1 and CDR2 from the germline V gene are MGHRA and YSYEKL. This CDR3 region has 17 residues. The CDR3 DNA follows: TGCGCCAGCAGCCAAGACGGGAGGGGGCCTGGGGCCAACGTCCTGACTTTC. This encodes CASSQDGRGPGANVLTF.

The chain couples TRBV11-2 to TRBJ2-4, with 9 bases matching TRBD2. Germline CDR1 and CDR2: SGHAT and FQNNGV. V shed 1 base, J shed 6 bases, and the junction held 19 bases outside the gene matches. This CDR3 spans 20 amino acids. CDR3 coding DNA: TGTGCCAGCAGCTTAGTCGGGATTGCGGGAGGGAGATCGGTATTAAACATTCAGTACTTC. Its protein is CASSLVGIAGGRSVLNIQYF.

The rearrangement links TRBV20-1 to TRBJ2-7, with D perhaps matching TRBD2 (5 bases). Trimming pared 0 bases from V and 5 bases from J, leaving 20 bases between. Germline V gene data show CDR1 as DFQATT and CDR2 as SNEGSKA (reference sequence). This CDR3 is built from 16 residues. The CDR3 region has the DNA TGCAGTGCTAGAGATCCCATTGGAGAGGGTGGAAACGAGCAGTACTTC. It specifies CSARDPIGEGGNEQYF.

This clonotype has more than one count but fewer than ten. The chain couples TRBV10-3 to TRBJ1-4; 7 nucleotides align to TRBD1. The V gene's germline CDR1 is ENHRY and CDR2 SYGVKD. The CDR3 is 15 residues long. The ends lost 2 bases at V and 8 bases at J; junction bases unmatched: 8. The CDR3 is CAISEGGQAREKLFF. DNA for the CDR3: TGTGCCATCAGTGAGGGTGGACAGGCAAGGGAAAAACTGTTTTTT.

This clonotype was found a few times. The chain uses TRBV19 and TRBJ2-1; D remains unclear. V lost 4 bases and J 7 bases, leaving 8 bases between the germline ends. From germline, CDR1 is LNHDA and CDR2 SQIVND (reference sequence). This CDR3 is built from 12 residues. The CDR3 loop reads CASSTTLNEQFF. The CDR3 DNA sequence: TGTGCCAGTAGTACCACTCTAAATGAGCAGTTCTTC.

V is TRBV9 and J is TRBJ2-3, with 10 bases identical to TRBD2. The ends lost 3 bases at V and 0 bases at J; junction bases unmatched: 10. CDR1 and CDR2 from the germline V gene are SGDLS and YYNGEE. There are 18 residues in the CDR3. The CDR3 DNA reads as TGTGCCAGCAGCGGCAGCGGAACTAGCGGGATCAGCACAGATACGCAGTATTTT. Translating it yields CASSGSGTSGISTDTQYF.

This clonotype showed up many times. This chain uses TRBV4-1 with TRBJ2-7; 11 positions agree with TRBD1. Germline lookup yields CDR1 MGHRA and CDR2 YSYEKL. Trimming took 4 bases from V and 5 from J; bases not matched to a gene: 4. This CDR3 is built from 14 residues. CDR3: CASSRDRGTNEQYF. The CDR3 nucleotides read TGCGCCAGCAGCCGGGACAGGGGGACCAACGAGCAGTACTTC.

This rearrangement joins TRBV6-2 or TRBV6-3 to TRBJ1-2; weak D call: TRBD1 (6 bases). In germline, CDR1 is MNHEY, CDR2 SVGEGT. The CDR3 length is 13 residues. Trimming took off 5 bases at V and 8 bases at J, with 15 bases between the two ends. CDR3 coding DNA: TGTGCCAGCAGTACCGGGGGGGGCGAAGGCTACACCTTC. Protein: CASSTGGGEGYTF.